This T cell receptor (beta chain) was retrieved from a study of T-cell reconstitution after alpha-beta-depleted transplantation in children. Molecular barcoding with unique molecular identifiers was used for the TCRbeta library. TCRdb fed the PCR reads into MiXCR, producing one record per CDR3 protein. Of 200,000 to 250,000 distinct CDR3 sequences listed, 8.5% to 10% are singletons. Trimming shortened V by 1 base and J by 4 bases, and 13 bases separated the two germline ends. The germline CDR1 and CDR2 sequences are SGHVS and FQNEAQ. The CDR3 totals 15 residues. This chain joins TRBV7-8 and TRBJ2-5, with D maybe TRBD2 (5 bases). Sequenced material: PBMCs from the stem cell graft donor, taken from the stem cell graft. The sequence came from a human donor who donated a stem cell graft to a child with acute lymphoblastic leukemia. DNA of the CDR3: TGTGCCAGCAGCTTAGTTTGGGGAGAGTCAGAGACCCAGTACTTC. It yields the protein CASSLVWGESETQYF. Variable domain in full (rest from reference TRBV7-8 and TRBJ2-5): GAGVSQSPRYKVAKRGQDVALRCDPISGHVSLFWYQQALGQGPEFLTYFQNEAQLDKSGLPSDRFFAERPEGSVSTLKIQRTQQEDSAVYLCASSLVWGESETQYFGPGTRLLVL.